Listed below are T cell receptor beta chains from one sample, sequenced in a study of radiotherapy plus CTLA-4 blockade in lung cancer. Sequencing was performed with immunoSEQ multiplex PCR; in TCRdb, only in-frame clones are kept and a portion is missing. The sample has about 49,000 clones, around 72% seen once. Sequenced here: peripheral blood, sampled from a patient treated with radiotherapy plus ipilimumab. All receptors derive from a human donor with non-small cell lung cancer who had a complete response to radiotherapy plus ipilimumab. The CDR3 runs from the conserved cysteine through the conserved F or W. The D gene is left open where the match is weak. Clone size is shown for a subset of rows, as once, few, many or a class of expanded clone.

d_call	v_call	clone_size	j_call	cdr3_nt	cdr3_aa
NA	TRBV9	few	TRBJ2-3	TGTGCCAGCAGCGTAGTCGGGAACACAGATACGCAGTATTTT	CASSVVGNTDTQYF
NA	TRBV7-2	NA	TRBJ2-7	TGTGCCAGCAGCTTAGTGCTCGGCTCCTACGAGCAGTACTTC	CASSLVLGSYEQYF
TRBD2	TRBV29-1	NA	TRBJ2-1	TGCAGCATCCCCCTAGCGGGAGGATGGAATGAGCAGTTCTTC	CSIPLAGGWNEQFF
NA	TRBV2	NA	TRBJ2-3	TGTGCCAGCATCAGGGAAGCCAGCACAGATACGCAGTATTTT	CASIREASTDTQYF
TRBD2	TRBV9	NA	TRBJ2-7	TGTGCCAGCAGCGTTACTAGCGGGAGTTACGAGCAGTACTTC	CASSVTSGSYEQYF
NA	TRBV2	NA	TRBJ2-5	TGTGCCAGCAGTGAGTTTCTAGCGGAGACCCAGTACTTC	CASSEFLAETQYF
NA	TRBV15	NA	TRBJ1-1	TGTGCCACCAGCAGAGATCTAGTCAGGACAAGTTTCGACACTGAAGCTTTCTTT	CATSRDLVRTSFDTEAFF
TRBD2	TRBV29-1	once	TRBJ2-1	TGCAGCGCCAGAGGACTAGCGGGAGGGCCGGGTGAGCAGTTCTTC	CSARGLAGGPGEQFF
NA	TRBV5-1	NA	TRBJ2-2	TGCGCCAGCAGCGACGCTTCCGGGATGAACACCGGGGAGCTGTTTTTT	CASSDASGMNTGELFF
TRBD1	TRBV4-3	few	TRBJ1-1	TGCGCCAGCAGCCAAGATACAGGGGGCAGGACTGAAGCTTTCTTT	CASSQDTGGRTEAFF
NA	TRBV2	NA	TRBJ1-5	TGTGCCAGCAGTCTAGACCAGCCCCAGCATTTT	CASSLDQPQHF
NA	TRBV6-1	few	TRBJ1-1	TGTGCCAGCAGTGATTACATTTCCGGAGGGAAAACCTCCGAAGCTTTCTTT	CASSDYISGGKTSEAFF
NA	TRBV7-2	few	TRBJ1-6	TGTGCCAGCAGCTTAGATTGGAGCTCCTATAATTCACCCCTCCACTTT	CASSLDWSSYNSPLHF
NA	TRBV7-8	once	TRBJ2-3	TGTGCCAGCAGCCCGCGCCCATACAGCACAGATACGCAGTATTTT	CASSPRPYSTDTQYF
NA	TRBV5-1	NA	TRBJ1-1	TGCGCCAGCAGCCCATTAACAAAGGGGGTAGCTTTCTTT	CASSPLTKGVAFF
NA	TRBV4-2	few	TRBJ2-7	TGTGCCAGCAGCCACTCCTGGACTACCGCCTATGACGAGCAGTACTTC	CASSHSWTTAYDEQYF
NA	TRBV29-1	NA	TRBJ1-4	TGCAGCGTTGATGGGGGCAAGAAACTGTTTTTT	CSVDGGKKLFF
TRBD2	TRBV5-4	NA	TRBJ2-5	TGTGCCAGCAGCAACCCGACTAGCCGAGCGGGTGAGCAGTACTTC	CASSNPTSRAGEQYF
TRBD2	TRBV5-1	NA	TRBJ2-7	TGCGCCAGCGGACTAGCGGGGCGCGGCGAGCAGTACTTC	CASGLAGRGEQYF
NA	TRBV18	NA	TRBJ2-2	TGTGCCAGCTCACCCAATAGCGGAGACGGGGAGCTGTTTTTT	CASSPNSGDGELFF
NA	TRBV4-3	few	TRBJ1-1	TGCGCCAGCAGCCAAGATTTGAGGGAGGCTTTCTTT	CASSQDLREAFF
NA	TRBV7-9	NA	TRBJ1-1	TGTGCCAGCGCCTTCAGTGGGGGGGACACTGAAGCTTTCTTT	CASAFSGGDTEAFF
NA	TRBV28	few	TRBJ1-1	TGTGCCAGCTGCGTGCCCACGGGGGGTGATCAAGCTTTCTTT	CASCVPTGGDQAFF
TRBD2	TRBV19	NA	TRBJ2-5	TGTGCCAGTAGTATGCTCGGACTAGCTGGGGAGCAAGAGACCCAGTACTTC	CASSMLGLAGEQETQYF
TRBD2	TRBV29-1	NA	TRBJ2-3	TGCAGCGTTGTTCTGGCGGGGGTTGGCACAGATACGCAGTATTTT	CSVVLAGVGTDTQYF
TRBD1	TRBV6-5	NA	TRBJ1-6	TGTGCCAGCAGTACCAGACAGGGGTGGAATTCACCCCTCCACTTT	CASSTRQGWNSPLHF
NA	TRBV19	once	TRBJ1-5	TGTGCCAGTAGTATGCGGGGGGACCTCAATCAGCCCCAGCATTTT	CASSMRGDLNQPQHF
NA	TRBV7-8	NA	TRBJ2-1	TGTGCCAGCAGCCAGCCAGGGCAGAGCTCCTACAATGAGCAGTTCTTC	CASSQPGQSSYNEQFF
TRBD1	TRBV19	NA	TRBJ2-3	TGTGCCAGTAGCCGGGACAGGGGCAATACGCAGTATTTT	CASSRDRGNTQYF
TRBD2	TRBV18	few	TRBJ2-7	TGTGCCAGCTCACCAGAGCGGGGGCCCTACGAGCAGTACTTC	CASSPERGPYEQYF
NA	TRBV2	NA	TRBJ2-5	TGTGCCAGTGGCCCGAGGGAGGGGGGAGAGACCCAGTACTTC	CASGPREGGETQYF
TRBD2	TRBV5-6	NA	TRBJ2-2	TGTGCCAGCAGCTGGGGGACTAGCGGGAACACCGGGGAGCTGTTTTTT	CASSWGTSGNTGELFF
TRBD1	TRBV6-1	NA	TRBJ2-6	TGTGCCAGCGGTGAGGGGGCGTCGGGGGCCAACGTCCTGACTTTC	CASGEGASGANVLTF
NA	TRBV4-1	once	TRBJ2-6	TGCGCCAGCAGCCGACCCGACAGACCTAGCTCTGGGGCCAACGTCCTGACTTTC	CASSRPDRPSSGANVLTF
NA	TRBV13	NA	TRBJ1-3	TGTGCCAGCAGCGTGCAGGGGTGGGGGTTCCCTGGAAACACCATATATTTT	CASSVQGWGFPGNTIYF
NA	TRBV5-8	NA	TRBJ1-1	TGTGCCAGCAGCTTTCAGGGCATGAGCACTGAAGCTTTCTTT	CASSFQGMSTEAFF
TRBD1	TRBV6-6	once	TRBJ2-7	TGTGCCAGCAGTTACGATTTAACAGGGGGATACGAGCAGTACTTC	CASSYDLTGGYEQYF
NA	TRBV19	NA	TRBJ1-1	TGTGCCAGTACCCGACTCCCCCCGGGGTCGGACACTGAAGCTTTCTTT	CASTRLPPGSDTEAFF